The 2 T cell receptor beta chains below were found in one sample sequenced in a study of cytomegalovirus exposure and HLA in healthy donors. The PCR was carried out with 60 Vbeta primers and 13 Jbeta primers. Produced via immunoSEQ multiplex PCR; TCRdb's table is partial and in-frame only. The clone table shows 100,000 to 150,000 clones, with the ten largest holding roughly 1.5%. Material for sequencing was PBMCs. Receptors were obtained from a woman in her thirties or forties in good health and CMV-seronegative.

This chain connects TRBV28 to TRBJ1-1, with unresolved D. Germline-derived CDR1 and CDR2 are MDHEN and SYDVKM. The CDR3 has 14 amino acids. Trimming left V 2 bases short and J 0 bases short, with 7 bases between. The CDR3 here is CASSLPGMNTEAFF. In nucleotides, the CDR3 is TGTGCCAGCAGTTTACCGGGAATGAACACTGAAGCTTTCTTT.

The V and J genes are TRBV4-2 and TRBJ2-1, with 9 positions matching TRBD2. Germline V gene sequence: CDR1 LGHNA, CDR2 YNFKEQ. The CDR3 has 17 residues. V dropped 0 bases and J dropped 4; count of bases not matched to a gene: 7. CDR3 protein: CASSQDLSGGKYNEQFF. The CDR3 nucleotides are TGTGCCAGCAGCCAAGATTTAAGCGGGGGGAAGTACAATGAGCAGTTCTTC.